This T cell receptor (beta chain) was documented in a study of vaccination and CD4 T cells after COVID-19. Study information: The post-COVID sampling time was a median about 13 weeks after diagnosis, ranging from 35 to 161.

The Oncomine TCR Beta short-read assay was applied to DNA of cultured CD4+ T cells. TCRdb re-derived calls from the PCR reads in MiXCR, one entry per CDR3 protein. The table includes about 13,000 distinct CDR3 sequences, around 40% detected once. Points from the study as a whole: Early post-infection timepoints were missing, and relatively few convalescent patients were studied.

This clonotype appeared a few times. Its matching antigen is unknown. With V trimmed by 3 bases and J by 0 bases, 4 bases remained unmatched. The CDR3 sequence is 16 residues long. The germline CDR1 and CDR2 sequences are KGHDR and SFDVKD. Regarding treatment: roughly ten-day PBMC culture with coronavirus spike peptide pools or control peptides (ViraFEST assay). This chain links TRBV24-1 with TRBJ2-3; 8 bases fit TRBD1. Sequenced material: CD4+ T cells from blood, cultured in vitro, taken after SARS-CoV-2 vaccination. The source of this sequence is a human donor who had recovered from COVID-19. The CDR3 protein is CATSDRDRGSTDTQYF. The CDR3 DNA is TGTGCCACCAGTGATCGCGACAGGGGTAGCACAGATACGCAGTATTTT.